This T cell receptor (beta chain) was obtained from a study of blood T cell repertoires in COVID-19. As for the study in general: Sites in the United States, Italy and Spain provided acute and convalescent COVID-19 samples.

This clone was seen more than once but under ten times. CDR3 length: 14 amino acids. Trimming cost V 1 base and J 1 base, with 7 bases left between them. From germline, CDR1 is SEHNR and CDR2 FQNEAQ (reference sequence). In the original processing: Amplifying reference gene primers gave estimates of nucleated cell counts. This table comes from immunoSEQ multiplex PCR, and its TCRdb copy is limited to in-frame clones, with some not included. V and J calls and clone size follow that table, whereas D and trimming were derived from the DNA. Of fewer than 120,000 clones in the sample, roughly nine tenths were seen once.

Sequenced: peripheral blood. This TCR was sampled from a human donor in a cohort sampled during active COVID-19. This rearrangement joins TRBV7-9 to TRBJ1-1; D is possibly TRBD1 (5 bases). The CDR3 DNA reads as TGTGCCAGCAGCTTAGGACAGAAGAACACTGAAGCTTTCTTT. It specifies CASSLGQKNTEAFF. Together with reference TRBV7-9 and TRBJ1-1, the CDR3 gives the full variable domain: DTGVSQNPRHKITKRGQNVTFRCDPISEHNRLYWYRQTLGQGPEFLTYFQNEAQLEKSRLLSDRFSAERPKGSFSTLEIQRTEQGDSAMYLCASSLGQKNTEAFFGQGTRLTVV.